This note documents a single T cell receptor (beta chain) sequence. There are a few counts of this clonotype. What antigen it recognizes has not been identified. Base qualities are missing; no much larger clone stands one base away. Whole blood was used without cell fractionation, so the repertoire reflected all unsorted peripheral T cells. Ten uninfected healthy donors were sampled as controls, and two fifths of these ten donors were sampled twice roughly 3 months apart. For RNA extraction, an approximately 2.5 ml sample of peripheral blood was drawn into Tempus tubes. Residual genomic DNA was removed with the TURBO-DNase kit and globin mRNA was depleted with GLOBINclear. The source of the sample is a study of HIV-infected patients and healthy controls (dated by TCRdb to between 2013 and 2015). Notes on the research overall: Whether deep TCR repertoire sequencing of small blood samples from HIV patients could capture immune perturbation and reconstitution was tested in the study. Beyond this particular receptor, the publication reports: Most CMV-associated CDR3s became more frequent during therapy, although their change was not significant, whereas HIV-associated CDR3s showed a significant decrease in frequency. In the samples, alpha-beta chain pairing was left undetermined. MAIT cell alpha-chain CDR3s were present at high frequency in healthy controls but severely depleted in HIV+ repertoires. Sequencing depth was restricted by the use of whole blood, which also prevented the dynamics of distinct T-cell subpopulations from being separated. The observed differences in diversity could not be explained by the slight differences in age and sex profiles between the study cohorts. Healthy control repertoires showed roughly threefold more distinct CDR3s and higher Shannon diversity than untreated HIV+ repertoires. HIV-infected repertoires showed significantly elevated mean Gini indices relative to controls, which possibly reflects oligoclonality. The study did not determine donor HLA types. In size-matched repertoire data, the apparent post-therapy recovery of the Gini index in HIV-infected patients was not replicated. Healthy controls shared more CDR3s between individuals than HIV+ patients, by Jaccard index and by count of highly shared sequences. Compared with controls, HIV-infected patients showed significantly different mean usage of eight alpha and eight beta V genes. Unequal numbers of distinct sequences between patients and controls complicated comparisons, and size-matching overweighted rare events from HIV-infected data. Processing was restricted to sixteen HIV-infected individuals, which the authors judged to be a major constraint on the generalizability of the findings.

Taken from cysteine to phenylalanine, the CDR3 has 14 residues. CDR3 DNA only is kept here, 42 bases in frame from base 1. CDR1 and CDR2, looked up from the germline V gene (reference sequence), are SGHNT and YYREEE. The trim is 0 bases for V and 1 base for J, with a gap of 8 bases between the germline ends. Using SuperScript III with primers targeting the alpha and beta constant regions, 400 to 550 ng of RNA was reverse transcribed. Separate libraries for the alpha and beta chains were generated through chain-specific third strand synthesis that incorporated multiplexing indices. To avoid primer bias, the protocol used one single primer pair to amplify every rearrangement within a chain, and the protocol also attached molecular barcodes to each cDNA molecule. Purified cDNA was ligated with T4 RNA Ligase 1 onto a 5' RACE adapter bearing a random hexamer and the SP2 sequencing primer site. With slow temperature ramps used to favor optimal annealing, second strand synthesis was primed from the SP2 site with Phusion polymerase. Each molecule's 12-nucleotide barcode consisted of two random hexamer sequences, both added before amplification and joined together. A brief initial PCR introduced P5 and P7 adapter elements together with a second index, and a roughly 25-cycle amplification PCR using P5s and P7 primers was subsequently performed. A total of around 27 PCR cycles were applied to the libraries, which were quantified on a Qubit, sized on a Bioanalyzer, and diluted to about 4 nM. Sequencing of the normalized libraries was done on an Illumina MiSeq using 2 x 250 paired-end kits. Into around 9.4 ul Tris-Cl, the reverse transcription reactions were eluted following cleanup on MinElute columns. The adapter ligations were run for 23 hours at 16 degrees C, and AMPure XP beads at a 1:1 ratio were afterwards used to clean them. The study's own analysis went as follows. Demultiplexed FASTQ files were processed with a modified Decombinator that output V, J, insert and barcode information. Sequences that shared a barcode but differed from the dominant sequence were discarded as errors, and original cDNA molecules were estimated by counting barcodes clustered at Levenshtein distance 3. Downstream analyses used R packages ineq, vegan, igraph and RCytoscape, with IMGT nomenclature and CDR3 definitions. The authors computed V gene usage over distinct sequences and counted each TCR a single time to avoid skew from clonal expansion. Whenever two unique CDR3 amino acid sequences within a donor differed by a single Levenshtein edit, similarity networks linked them. The authors compiled published HIV-specific CDR3s (more than 90 alpha, around 740 beta) and CMV-specific CDR3s (roughly 12 alpha, fewer than 300 beta) and searched for them in the repertoires. Lower sequence numbers were not the cause of the decreased diversity in patients, as random subsampling to size-matched repertoires showed. TCRdb cleaned the public reads at Q25 with fastp, built clones with MiXCR and kept in-frame beta chains. Every entry covers one CDR3 protein and lists the most common genes and DNA from its rows. TCRdb assigned the V and J calls; the authors' analysis was not used. The sample includes some 15,000 distinct CDR3 sequences, with 9.4% observed a single time. The ten biggest clones cover roughly 5.3% of the sample.

The receptor was isolated from an adult in good health. The specimen sequenced was blood. The chain joins TRBV5-4 to TRBJ2-7; the D gene cannot be named for sure. CDR3 protein: CASSLGADSYEQYF. At the DNA level, the sequence is TGTGCCAGCAGCTTGGGTGCGGATTCCTACGAGCAGTACTTC.